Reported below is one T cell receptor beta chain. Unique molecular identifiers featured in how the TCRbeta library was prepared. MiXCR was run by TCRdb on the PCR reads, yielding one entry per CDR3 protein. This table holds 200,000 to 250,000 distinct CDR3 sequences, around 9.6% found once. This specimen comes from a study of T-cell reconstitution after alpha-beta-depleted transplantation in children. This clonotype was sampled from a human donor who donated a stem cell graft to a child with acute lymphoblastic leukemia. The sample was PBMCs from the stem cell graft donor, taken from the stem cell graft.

Here the CDR3 DNA reads TGTGCCAGCCCGAAATGTGAGCAGTACTTC. This codes for CASPKCEQYF. This chain links TRBV12-3 or TRBV12-4 with TRBJ2-7, with D hard to call. This CDR3 comprises 10 residues. V was shortened by 8 bases and J by 7 bases, with 9 bases between the two germline ends.